The following is a TCR beta chain sequence with its context. What it binds is unknown. TCRdb recomputed calls from the PCR reads with MiXCR, one row per CDR3 protein. Of hundreds of thousands of distinct CDR3 sequences in the sample, about 25% are singletons; the top ten hold 0.7% to 0.95%. The sorting of naive CD8 T cells used the CD8+CD4-CCR7+CD45RA+ phenotype. The sample is drawn from a study of molecular identifiers for immune sequencing clone quantification. Broader study findings: Over 99% of CMV-specific effector molecules, but under 1% of naive ones, were in clones above 20 copies.

Germline V gene data show CDR1 as SEHNR and CDR2 as FQNEAQ (reference sequence). This CDR3 spans 16 amino acids. V lost 5 bases to trimming and J lost 0 bases, with 16 bases between them. The chain joins TRBV7-9 to TRBJ2-5; D is perhaps TRBD2 (6 bases). Sequenced input: naive CD8+ T cells from blood, with Jurkat cell RNA spiked in. Sample subset: FACS-sorted CD8+CD4-CCR7+CD45RA+ naive T cells. This TCR came from a human donor in good health. Some libraries in this study had Jurkat cell RNA spiked in. In nucleotides, the CDR3 is TGTGCCAGCAGCCCCCGTTTGGGGGGAAACCAAGAGACCCAGTACTTC. Its translation: CASSPRLGGNQETQYF.